Shown below are 2 T cell receptor beta chains from a single sample sequenced in a study of cytomegalovirus exposure and HLA in healthy donors (TCRdb year 2017). The method behind the library was the immunoSEQ multiplex PCR assay. For the multiplex PCR, a mixture combining 60 forward primers for TCR Vbeta segments and 13 reverse primers for TCR Jbeta segments was used. TCRdb's version of the immuneACCESS table is confined to in-frame rearrangements and falls short of the full clone set. An unresolved V gene accounts for under half of the shortfall where checked; the remainder is of unknown origin. The sample table lists 200,000 to 250,000 clones, approximately 79% of them with a count of one. About 1.5% of the sample is taken by the ten largest. Sequenced material: PBMCs. The origin of the receptors is a man aged 50-60 years in good health and CMV-seronegative.

In nucleotides, the CDR3 is TGCAGCGTTGTCCAGGGGACAGATACGCAGTATTTT. As protein: CSVVQGTDTQYF. V is TRBV29-1 and J is TRBJ2-3; perhaps TRBD1 as D (6 bases). Trimming pared 4 bases from V and 3 bases from J, leaving 8 bases between. Germline V lookup: CDR1 SQVTM, CDR2 ANQGSEA. This CDR3 is built from 12 residues.

This clone was observed a single time. The chain carries TRBV7-6 and TRBJ1-4, with TRBD1 identical over 7 bases. The ends lost 5 bases at V and 5 bases at J; junction bases unmatched: 5. The germline CDR1 and CDR2 sequences are SGHVS and FNYEAQ. The CDR3 spans 14 residues. The CDR3 loop is CASSQPGQNEKLFF. CDR3 nucleotides: TGTGCCAGCAGCCAACCGGGACAGAATGAAAAACTGTTTTTT.